The present entry profiles one TCR beta chain with its context. The sample belongs to a study of technical replicates of blood from several donors. Sequenced by immunoSEQ multiplex PCR; TCRdb stores in-frame clones only, minus some. The table records about 71,000 clones, roughly 96% of them present only once. Specimen: T cells isolated from PBMCs. This clonotype was obtained from a human donor in good health.

The CDR3 loop is CASSLFVGGNQPQHF. The CDR3 DNA is TGCGCCAGCAGCTTGTTTGTAGGGGGAAATCAGCCCCAGCATTTT. V gene TRBV5-1 combines with J gene TRBJ1-5; D is possibly TRBD1 (6 bases). Trimming left V 1 base short and J 4 bases short, with 12 bases between. Germline V gives CDR1 SGHRS, CDR2 YFSETQ. The CDR3 consists of 15 residues.